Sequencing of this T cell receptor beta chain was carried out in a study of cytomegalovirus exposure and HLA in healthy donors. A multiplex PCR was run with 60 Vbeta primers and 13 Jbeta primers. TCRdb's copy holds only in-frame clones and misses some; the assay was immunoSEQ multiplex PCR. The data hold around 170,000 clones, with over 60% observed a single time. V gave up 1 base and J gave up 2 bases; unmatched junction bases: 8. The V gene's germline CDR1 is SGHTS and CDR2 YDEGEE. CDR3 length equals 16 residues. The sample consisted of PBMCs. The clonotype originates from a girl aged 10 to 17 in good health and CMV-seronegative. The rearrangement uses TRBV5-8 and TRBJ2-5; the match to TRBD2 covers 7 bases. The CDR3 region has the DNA TGTGCCAGCAGCTTGTGGGAGGGGAGGGTGCAAGAGACCCAGTACTTC. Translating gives CASSLWEGRVQETQYF.